This T cell receptor (beta chain) originates from a study of a mutant IDH1 vaccine in newly diagnosed glioma. Study background: Vaccines began 4-6 weeks after radiotherapy alone, or with temozolomide cycles. Before enrollment, patients got radiotherapy alone, temozolomide alone, or mostly the combination. Findings of the study overall: Less than 95% of patients showed vaccine-induced immune responses across multiple MHC alleles.

TCRdb's copy holds only in-frame clones and misses some; the assay was immunoSEQ multiplex PCR. In the table there are about 64,000 clones, approximately 84% of which are singletons. Time point specified: week 11, during vaccination. Every single dose of the vaccine, 300 ug of mutant IDH1 20-mer peptide, came with topical imiquimod. Donors had new IDH1-mutant astrocytomas of WHO grade 3 or 4 (ATRX-lost). Concerning this clone: What it binds is unknown.

The ends were cut back, 6 bases at V and 5 bases at J, with 16 bases in the middle. The CDR3 is 14 amino acids. Germline loops: CDR1 MNHNS, CDR2 SASEGT. The sample in question was PBMCs, obtained from a glioma patient whose treatment included an IDH1 peptide vaccine. The sequence was obtained from a woman aged 50 to 60 with glioma. The chain links TRBV6-1 to TRBJ1-2; D is ambiguous. The CDR3 spells CASRFSGTDYGYTF. In nucleotides, the CDR3 is TGTGCCAGCAGGTTCTCCGGCACAGATTATGGCTACACCTTC.